These T cell receptor beta chains were read from a single sample in a study of blood T cell repertoires in COVID-19. Assay used: immunoSEQ multiplex PCR; TCRdb lists only in-frame clones, some missing. This sample has about 200,000 clones, with 75% to 90% found just once. Sequenced material: PBMCs or T cells enriched from blood (not recorded which). These receptors were obtained from a young woman who had been exposed to COVID-19. The CDR3 runs from the conserved cysteine through the conserved F or W. Each record gives: D gene, V gene, J gene, clone size, CDR3 protein, CDR3 DNA. The D gene is left open where the match is weak. Size tells how often a clone was seen (once, few, many) or the class of an expanded clone, and some rows leave it out.

D gene: TRBD1; V gene: TRBV10-1; J gene: TRBJ2-2; clone size: -; CDR3 protein: CASSEATGTGELFF; CDR3 DNA: TGCGCCAGCAGTGAGGCGACAGGGACCGGGGAGCTGTTTTTT
D gene: TRBD2; V gene: TRBV4-1; J gene: TRBJ2-2; clone size: -; CDR3 protein: CASSQDQRGGRVTGELFF; CDR3 DNA: TGCGCCAGCAGCCAAGATCAACGGGGAGGGAGAGTCACCGGGGAGCTGTTTTTT
D gene: TRBD1; V gene: TRBV7-6; J gene: TRBJ1-1; clone size: -; CDR3 protein: CASSKDRGMNTEAFF; CDR3 DNA: TGTGCCAGCAGCAAAGACAGGGGGATGAACACTGAAGCTTTCTTT
D gene: -; V gene: TRBV5-6; J gene: TRBJ1-6; clone size: -; CDR3 protein: CASSHGRVNSPLHF; CDR3 DNA: TGTGCCAGCAGCCACGGCAGGGTAAATTCACCCCTCCACTTT
D gene: -; V gene: TRBV28; J gene: TRBJ1-1; clone size: -; CDR3 protein: CASRGGTEAFF; CDR3 DNA: TGTGCCAGCAGGGGGGGCACTGAAGCTTTCTTT
D gene: -; V gene: TRBV3-1/TRBV3-2; J gene: TRBJ2-5; clone size: -; CDR3 protein: CASSPTAQETQYF; CDR3 DNA: TGTGCCAGCAGCCCGACAGCTCAAGAGACCCAGTACTTC
D gene: TRBD2; V gene: TRBV7-6; J gene: TRBJ2-5; clone size: -; CDR3 protein: CASSFGTSGETQYF; CDR3 DNA: TGTGCCAGCAGCTTCGGGACTAGCGGAGAGACCCAGTACTTC
D gene: -; V gene: TRBV19; J gene: TRBJ2-7; clone size: -; CDR3 protein: CASSMDGTTYEQYF; CDR3 DNA: TGTGCCAGTAGTATGGATGGTACTACCTACGAGCAGTACTTC
D gene: TRBD1; V gene: TRBV11-2; J gene: TRBJ2-7; clone size: -; CDR3 protein: CASIKNTGVSSYEQYF; CDR3 DNA: TGTGCCAGCATCAAGAATACAGGGGTTAGCTCCTACGAGCAGTACTTC
D gene: -; V gene: TRBV24-1; J gene: TRBJ1-1; clone size: -; CDR3 protein: CATGREGRCTEAFF; CDR3 DNA: TGTGCCACGGGTAGGGAGGGACGTTGCACTGAAGCTTTCTTT
D gene: -; V gene: TRBV5-5; J gene: TRBJ2-7; clone size: -; CDR3 protein: CASSALGSFSYEQYF; CDR3 DNA: TGTGCCAGCAGCGCGCTTGGGAGTTTCTCCTACGAGCAGTACTTC
D gene: TRBD1; V gene: TRBV29-1; J gene: TRBJ1-1; clone size: -; CDR3 protein: CSARGRGLPRAFF; CDR3 DNA: TGCAGCGCTCGTGGCAGGGGGCTACCTCGGGCTTTCTTT
D gene: -; V gene: TRBV30; J gene: TRBJ2-5; clone size: once; CDR3 protein: CAWSVSGSQYF; CDR3 DNA: TGTGCCTGGAGTGTCTCCGGGAGCCAGTACTTC
D gene: -; V gene: TRBV5-1; J gene: TRBJ2-2; clone size: -; CDR3 protein: CASSLGQVDTGELFF; CDR3 DNA: TGCGCCAGCAGCTTGGGGCAGGTTGACACCGGGGAGCTGTTTTTT
D gene: TRBD1; V gene: TRBV11-3; J gene: TRBJ2-2; clone size: -; CDR3 protein: CASSFIMGTGGSTGELFF; CDR3 DNA: TGTGCCAGCAGCTTCATCATGGGGACAGGAGGGAGCACCGGGGAGCTGTTTTTT
D gene: TRBD1; V gene: TRBV5-5; J gene: TRBJ1-5; clone size: -; CDR3 protein: CASSPASGQGTSQPQHF; CDR3 DNA: TGTGCCAGCAGCCCCGCGAGCGGACAGGGGACGAGTCAGCCCCAGCATTTT
D gene: TRBD1; V gene: TRBV5-1; J gene: TRBJ2-3; clone size: once; CDR3 protein: CASSSGQGTDTQYF; CDR3 DNA: TGCGCCAGCAGCTCCGGACAGGGGACAGATACGCAGTATTTT
D gene: TRBD1; V gene: TRBV28; J gene: TRBJ1-1; clone size: -; CDR3 protein: CASSEQGYMNTEAFF; CDR3 DNA: TGTGCCAGCTCGGAACAGGGGTACATGAACACTGAAGCTTTCTTT
D gene: -; V gene: TRBV6-5; J gene: TRBJ2-1; clone size: once; CDR3 protein: CASHPGKSSYNEQFF; CDR3 DNA: TGTGCCAGCCATCCAGGGAAAAGCTCCTACAATGAGCAGTTCTTC
D gene: TRBD1; V gene: TRBV30; J gene: TRBJ1-1; clone size: -; CDR3 protein: CAWKKIGQAGTEAFF; CDR3 DNA: TGTGCCTGGAAAAAAATTGGACAGGCGGGCACTGAAGCTTTCTTT
D gene: -; V gene: TRBV7-9; J gene: TRBJ2-7; clone size: -; CDR3 protein: CASSLAPYEQYF; CDR3 DNA: TGTGCCAGCAGCTTAGCCCCATACGAGCAGTACTTC
D gene: TRBD1; V gene: TRBV18; J gene: TRBJ2-3; clone size: -; CDR3 protein: CASQTTGGTDTQYF; CDR3 DNA: TGTGCCAGCCAGACTACAGGGGGCACAGATACGCAGTATTTT
D gene: -; V gene: TRBV27; J gene: TRBJ2-6; clone size: few; CDR3 protein: CASSFLSGANVLTF; CDR3 DNA: TGTGCCAGCAGTTTCCTATCTGGGGCCAACGTCCTGACTTTC